This TCR beta chain was identified during a study of glioma-infiltrating T cells after dendritic cell vaccination. The immunoSEQ assay amplified TCRB CDR3 from up to about 2 ug DNA. Produced via immunoSEQ multiplex PCR; TCRdb's table is partial and in-frame only. The profile covers about 87,000 clones, with about four fifths appearing a single time and approximately 6.6% taken by the ten largest. Time point meaning: after dendritic cell vaccination, including at tumor progression/relapse. Before vaccination, two weeks after the third vaccination, and at progression, PBMC were collected. The source of this sequence is a human donor with glioblastoma. Sample: blood, taken after dendritic cell vaccination.

CDR3 residues: CASSPSGNYNSPLHF. CDR3 bases: TGTGCCAGCAGCCCCTCAGGGAACTATAATTCACCCCTCCACTTT. The gene calls are TRBV11-2 and TRBJ1-6; a weak D match, TRBD1 (5 bases). The CDR3 totals 15 residues. Trimming took off 5 bases at V and 3 bases at J, with 11 bases between the two ends. Germline V lookup: CDR1 SGHAT, CDR2 FQNNGV.